This TCR beta chain was captured in a study of PD-1 blockade in classical Hodgkin lymphoma. Relapse was seen in all patients after autologous stem cell transplantation, and brentuximab vedotin exposure was variable. This clone was seen a handful of times. No antigen is known for it. With V trimmed by 4 bases and J by 1 base, 2 bases remained unmatched. CDR3 length: 13 residues. The germline gives CDR1 SQVTM, CDR2 ANQGSEA. TCRdb keeps only in-frame clones here, not all; method: immunoSEQ multiplex PCR. The data show 24,000 or so clones, around 81% seen once. Regarding the study as a whole: TCR diversity at baseline was reported to be reduced in newly diagnosed patients relative to healthy donors.

The chain employs TRBV29-1 and TRBJ2-3; 7 nucleotides align to TRBD1. Sequences were derived from peripheral blood mononuclear cells (PBMCs), sampled before the second cycle of nivolumab. The receptor was derived from a human donor with classical Hodgkin lymphoma. The CDR3 here is CSVAGTGTDTQYF. CDR3 DNA sequence: TGCAGCGTTGCCGGGACAGGCACAGATACGCAGTATTTT.